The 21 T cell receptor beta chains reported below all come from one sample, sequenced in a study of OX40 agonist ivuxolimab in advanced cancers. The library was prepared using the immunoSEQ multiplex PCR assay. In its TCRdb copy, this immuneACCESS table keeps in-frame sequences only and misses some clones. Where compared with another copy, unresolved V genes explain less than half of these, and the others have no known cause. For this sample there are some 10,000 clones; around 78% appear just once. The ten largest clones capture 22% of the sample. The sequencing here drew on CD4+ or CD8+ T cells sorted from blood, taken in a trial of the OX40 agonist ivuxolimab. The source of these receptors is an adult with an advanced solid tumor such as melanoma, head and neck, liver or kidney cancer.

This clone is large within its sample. The CDR3 nucleotides are TGTGCCAGCAGCCCTAACAGGGTGACAAGCAATGAGCAGTTCTTC. This codes for CASSPNRVTSNEQFF. The chain combines TRBV11-2 with TRBJ2-1; tentatively, D is TRBD1 (6 bases). The CDR3 extends over 15 amino acids. The V gene's germline CDR1 is SGHAT and CDR2 FQNNGV. Trimming pared 5 bases from V and 6 bases from J, leaving 17 bases between.

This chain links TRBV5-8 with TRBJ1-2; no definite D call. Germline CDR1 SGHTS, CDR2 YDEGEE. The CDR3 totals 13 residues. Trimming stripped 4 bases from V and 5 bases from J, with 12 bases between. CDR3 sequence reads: CASSPGRVYGYTF. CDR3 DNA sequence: TGTGCCAGCAGCCCCGGCCGGGTATATGGCTACACCTTC.

The CDR3 is CASSYQGAHNEQFF. The CDR3 DNA follows: TGTGCCAGCAGTTACCAGGGGGCCCACAATGAGCAGTTCTTC. This chain links TRBV6-5 with TRBJ2-1, with 8 bases aligning to TRBD1. This CDR3 is built from 14 residues. Trimming took 2 bases from V and 5 from J; bases not matched to a gene: 2. The V gene's germline CDR1 is MNHEY and CDR2 SVGAGI.

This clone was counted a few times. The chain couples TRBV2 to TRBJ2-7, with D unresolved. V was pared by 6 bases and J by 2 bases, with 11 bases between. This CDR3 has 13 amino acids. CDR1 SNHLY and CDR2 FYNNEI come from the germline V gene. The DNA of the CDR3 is TGTGCCAGCAGACCCCCGGAGCCCTACGAGCAGTACTTC. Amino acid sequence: CASRPPEPYEQYF. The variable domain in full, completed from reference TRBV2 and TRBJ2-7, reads EPEVTQTPSHQVTQMGQEVILRCVPISNHLYFYWYRQILGQKVEFLVSFYNNEISEKSEIFDDQFSVERPDGSNFTLKIRSTKLEDSAMYFCASRPPEPYEQYFGPGTRLTVT.

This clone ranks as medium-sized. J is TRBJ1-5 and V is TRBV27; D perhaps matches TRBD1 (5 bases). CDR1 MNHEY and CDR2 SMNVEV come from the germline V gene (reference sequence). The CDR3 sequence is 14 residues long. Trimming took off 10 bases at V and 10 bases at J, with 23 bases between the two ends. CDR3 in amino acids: CATSLGQARGPQHF. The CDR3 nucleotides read TGTGCCACTAGCTTGGGTCAGGCGAGGGGTCCCCAGCATTTT.

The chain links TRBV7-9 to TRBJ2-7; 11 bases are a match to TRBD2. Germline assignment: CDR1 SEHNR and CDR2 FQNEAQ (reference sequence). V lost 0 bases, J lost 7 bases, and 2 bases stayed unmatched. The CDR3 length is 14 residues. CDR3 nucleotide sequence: TGTGCCAGCAGCTTAGCGGGGACTAGCGGAGAGCAGTACTTC. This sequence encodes CASSLAGTSGEQYF.

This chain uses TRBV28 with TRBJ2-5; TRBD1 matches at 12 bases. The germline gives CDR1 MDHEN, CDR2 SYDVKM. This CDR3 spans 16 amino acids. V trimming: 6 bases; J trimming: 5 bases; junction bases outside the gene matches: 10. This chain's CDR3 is CASSGRDRGRFETQYF. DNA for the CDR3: TGTGCCAGCAGCGGCCGGGACAGGGGGCGATTCGAGACCCAGTACTTC.

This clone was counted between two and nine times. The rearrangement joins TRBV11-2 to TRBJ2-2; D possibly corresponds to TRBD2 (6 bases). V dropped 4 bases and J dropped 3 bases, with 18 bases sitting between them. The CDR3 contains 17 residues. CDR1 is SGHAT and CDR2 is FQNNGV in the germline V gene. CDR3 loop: CASSYRPLGGDTGELFF. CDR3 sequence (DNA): TGTGCCAGCAGCTATCGGCCATTGGGCGGGGACACCGGGGAGCTGTTTTTT.

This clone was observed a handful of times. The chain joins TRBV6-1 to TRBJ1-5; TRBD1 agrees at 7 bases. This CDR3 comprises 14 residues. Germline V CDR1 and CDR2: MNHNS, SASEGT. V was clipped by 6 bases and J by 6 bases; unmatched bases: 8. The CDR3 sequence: CASRLTGQGQPQHF. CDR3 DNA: TGTGCCAGCAGATTGACAGGGCAGGGTCAGCCCCAGCATTTT.

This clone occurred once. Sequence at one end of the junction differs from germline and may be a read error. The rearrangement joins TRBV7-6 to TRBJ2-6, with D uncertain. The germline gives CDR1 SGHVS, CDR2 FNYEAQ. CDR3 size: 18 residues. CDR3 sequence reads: CASSGVYESHKSGQRPDF. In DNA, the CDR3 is TGTGCCAGCAGCGGCGTATATGAATCTCACAAGTCGGGCCAACGTCCTGACTTC.

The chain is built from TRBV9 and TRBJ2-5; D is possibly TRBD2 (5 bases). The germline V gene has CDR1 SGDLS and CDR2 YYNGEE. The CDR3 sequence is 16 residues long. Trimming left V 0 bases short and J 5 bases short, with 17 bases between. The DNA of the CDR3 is TGTGCCAGCAGCGTAGTAGAGGGATACCTCCTGGAGACCCAGTACTTC. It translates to CASSVVEGYLLETQYF.

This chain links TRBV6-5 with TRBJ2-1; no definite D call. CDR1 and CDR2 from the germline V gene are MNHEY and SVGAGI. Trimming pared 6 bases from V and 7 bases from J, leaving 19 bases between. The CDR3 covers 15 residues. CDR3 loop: CASRDDSNVANEQFF. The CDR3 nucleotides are TGTGCCAGCAGGGATGACTCGAACGTCGCGAATGAGCAGTTCTTC.

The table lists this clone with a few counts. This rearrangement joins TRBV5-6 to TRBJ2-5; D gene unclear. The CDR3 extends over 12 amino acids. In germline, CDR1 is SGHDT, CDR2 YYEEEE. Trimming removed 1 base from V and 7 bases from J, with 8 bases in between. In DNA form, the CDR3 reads TGTGCCAGCAGCTTGTCATTTTCGACCCAGTACTTC. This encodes CASSLSFSTQYF.

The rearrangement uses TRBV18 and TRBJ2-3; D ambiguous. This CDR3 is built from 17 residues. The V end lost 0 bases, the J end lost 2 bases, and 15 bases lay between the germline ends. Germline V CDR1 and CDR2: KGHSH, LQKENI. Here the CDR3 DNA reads TGTGCCAGCTCACCACCGAACAGTCTCCCAGCCACAGATACGCAGTATTTT. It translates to CASSPPNSLPATDTQYF.

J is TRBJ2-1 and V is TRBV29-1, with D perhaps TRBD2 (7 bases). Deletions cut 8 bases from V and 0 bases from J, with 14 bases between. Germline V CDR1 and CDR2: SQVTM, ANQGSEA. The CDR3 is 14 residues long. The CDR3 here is CSSDGGHSYNEQFF. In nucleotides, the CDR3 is TGCAGCTCCGACGGGGGGCACTCCTACAATGAGCAGTTCTTC.

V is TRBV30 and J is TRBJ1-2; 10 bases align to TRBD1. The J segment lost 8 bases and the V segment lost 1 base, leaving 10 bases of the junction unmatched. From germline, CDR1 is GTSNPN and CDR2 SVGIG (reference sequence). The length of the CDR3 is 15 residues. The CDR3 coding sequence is TGTGCCTGGAGTGGGTGGGGGACAGGGGACGGAGGCTACACCTTC. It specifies CAWSGWGTGDGGYTF. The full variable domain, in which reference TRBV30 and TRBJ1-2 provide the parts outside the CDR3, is SQTIHQWPATLVQPVGSPLSLECTVEGTSNPNLYWYRQAAGRGLQLLFYSVGIGQISSEVPQNLSASRPQDRQFILSSKKLLLSDSGFYLCAWSGWGTGDGGYTFGSGTRLTVV.

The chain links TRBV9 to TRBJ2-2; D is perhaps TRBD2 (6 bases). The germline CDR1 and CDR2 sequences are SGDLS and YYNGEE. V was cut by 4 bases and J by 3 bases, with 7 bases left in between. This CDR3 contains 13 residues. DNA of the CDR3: TGTGCCAGCAGCTTAGCGGACACCGGGGAGCTGTTTTTT. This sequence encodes CASSLADTGELFF. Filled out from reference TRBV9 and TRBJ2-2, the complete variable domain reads DSGVTQTPKHLITATGQRVTLRCSPRSGDLSVYWYQQSLDQGLQFLIQYYNGEERAKGNILERFSAQQFPDLHSELNLSSLELGDSALYFCASSLADTGELFFGEGSRLTVL.

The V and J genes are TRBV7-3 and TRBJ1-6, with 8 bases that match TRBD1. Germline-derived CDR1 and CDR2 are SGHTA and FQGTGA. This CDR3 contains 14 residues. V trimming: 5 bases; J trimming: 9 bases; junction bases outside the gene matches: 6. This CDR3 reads CASSPTGEGSPLHF. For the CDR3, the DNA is TGTGCCAGCAGCCCGACAGGGGAAGGTTCACCCCTCCACTTT.

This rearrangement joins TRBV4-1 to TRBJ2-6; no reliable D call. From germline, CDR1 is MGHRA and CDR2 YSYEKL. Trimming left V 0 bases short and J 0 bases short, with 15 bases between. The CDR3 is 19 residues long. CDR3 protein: CASSQDSLMTSSGANVLTF. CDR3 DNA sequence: TGCGCCAGCAGCCAAGACAGCCTAATGACCTCCTCTGGGGCCAACGTCCTGACTTTC.

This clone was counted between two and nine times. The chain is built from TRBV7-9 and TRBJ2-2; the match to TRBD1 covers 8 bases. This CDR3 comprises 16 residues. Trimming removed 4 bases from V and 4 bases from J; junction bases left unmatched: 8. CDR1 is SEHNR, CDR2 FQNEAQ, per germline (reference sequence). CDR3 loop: CASSSRQGQGTGELFF. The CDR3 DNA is TGTGCCAGCAGCTCCCGACAGGGGCAAGGCACCGGGGAGCTGTTTTTT.

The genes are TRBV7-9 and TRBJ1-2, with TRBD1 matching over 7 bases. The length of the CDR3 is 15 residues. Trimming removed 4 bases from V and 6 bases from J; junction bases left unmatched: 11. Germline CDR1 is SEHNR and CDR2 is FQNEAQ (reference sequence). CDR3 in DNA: TGTGCCAGCAGCTCCGGAACAGGGGAGTTTGATGGCTACACCTTC. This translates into CASSSGTGEFDGYTF. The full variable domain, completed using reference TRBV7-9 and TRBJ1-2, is DTGVSQNPRHKITKRGQNVTFRCDPISEHNRLYWYRQTLGQGPEFLTYFQNEAQLEKSRLLSDRFSAERPKGSFSTLEIQRTEQGDSAMYLCASSSGTGEFDGYTFGSGTRLTVV.